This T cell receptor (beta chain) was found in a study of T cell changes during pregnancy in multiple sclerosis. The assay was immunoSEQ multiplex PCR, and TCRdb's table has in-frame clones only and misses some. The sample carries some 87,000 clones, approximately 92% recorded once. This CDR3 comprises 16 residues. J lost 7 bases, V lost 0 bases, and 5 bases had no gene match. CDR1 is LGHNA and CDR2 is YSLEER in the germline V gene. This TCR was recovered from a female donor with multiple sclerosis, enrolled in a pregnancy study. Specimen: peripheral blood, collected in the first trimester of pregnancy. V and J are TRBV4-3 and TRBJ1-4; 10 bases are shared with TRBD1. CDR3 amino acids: CASSQDLGTGVEKLFF. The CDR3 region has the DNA TGCGCCAGCAGCCAAGATCTGGGGACAGGGGTTGAAAAACTGTTTTTT.